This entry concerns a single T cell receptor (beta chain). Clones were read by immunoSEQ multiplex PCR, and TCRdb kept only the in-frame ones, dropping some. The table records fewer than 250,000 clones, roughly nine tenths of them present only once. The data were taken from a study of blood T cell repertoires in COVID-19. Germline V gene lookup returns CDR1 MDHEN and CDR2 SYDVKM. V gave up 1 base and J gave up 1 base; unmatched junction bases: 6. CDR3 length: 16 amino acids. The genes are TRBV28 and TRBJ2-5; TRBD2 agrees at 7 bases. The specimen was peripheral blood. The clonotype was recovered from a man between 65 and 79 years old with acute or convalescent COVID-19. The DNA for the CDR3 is TGTGCCAGCAGTTTATATGCTAGCGGTAGCCAAGAGACCCAGTACTTC. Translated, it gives CASSLYASGSQETQYF.